The source of this TCR beta chain is a study of beta chain features in type 1 diabetes. This clone was seen a few times. As every portion of the isolated RNA was reverse transcribed, the sequencing read expressed TCRB transcripts. Data came from immunoSEQ multiplex PCR; TCRdb stores just in-frame clones and leaves some out. The top ten clones hold around 0.015% of a sample with 310,000 or so clones, about 11% of them seen once. After removal of 7 bases from V and 2 bases from J, the junction contained 1 base not matched to a gene. This CDR3 contains 12 residues. Germline V gene data show CDR1 as SGHTA and CDR2 as FQGNSA.

What was sequenced was naive CD4+ T cells from blood. The clonotype originates from a woman in her twenties or thirties in good health. The chain uses TRBV7-2 and TRBJ2-7; 8 bases line up with TRBD2. The CDR3 here is CASTGGAYEQYF. Here the CDR3 DNA reads TGTGCCAGCACGGGGGGGGCCTACGAGCAGTACTTC.